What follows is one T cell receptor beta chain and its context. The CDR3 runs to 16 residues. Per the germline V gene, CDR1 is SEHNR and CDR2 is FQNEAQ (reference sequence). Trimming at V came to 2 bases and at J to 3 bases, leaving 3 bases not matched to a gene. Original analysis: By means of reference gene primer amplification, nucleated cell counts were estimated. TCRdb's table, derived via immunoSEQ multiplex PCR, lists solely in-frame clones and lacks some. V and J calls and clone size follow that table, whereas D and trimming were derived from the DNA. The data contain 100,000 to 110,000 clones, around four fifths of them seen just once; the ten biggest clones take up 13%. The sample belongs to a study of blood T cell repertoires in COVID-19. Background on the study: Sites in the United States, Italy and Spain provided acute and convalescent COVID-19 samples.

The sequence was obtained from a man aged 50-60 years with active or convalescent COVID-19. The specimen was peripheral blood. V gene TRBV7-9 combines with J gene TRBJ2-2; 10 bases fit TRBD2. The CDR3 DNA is TGTGCCAGCAGCTTAATAGCGGGAGGCCACACCGGGGAGCTGTTTTTT. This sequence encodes CASSLIAGGHTGELFF.